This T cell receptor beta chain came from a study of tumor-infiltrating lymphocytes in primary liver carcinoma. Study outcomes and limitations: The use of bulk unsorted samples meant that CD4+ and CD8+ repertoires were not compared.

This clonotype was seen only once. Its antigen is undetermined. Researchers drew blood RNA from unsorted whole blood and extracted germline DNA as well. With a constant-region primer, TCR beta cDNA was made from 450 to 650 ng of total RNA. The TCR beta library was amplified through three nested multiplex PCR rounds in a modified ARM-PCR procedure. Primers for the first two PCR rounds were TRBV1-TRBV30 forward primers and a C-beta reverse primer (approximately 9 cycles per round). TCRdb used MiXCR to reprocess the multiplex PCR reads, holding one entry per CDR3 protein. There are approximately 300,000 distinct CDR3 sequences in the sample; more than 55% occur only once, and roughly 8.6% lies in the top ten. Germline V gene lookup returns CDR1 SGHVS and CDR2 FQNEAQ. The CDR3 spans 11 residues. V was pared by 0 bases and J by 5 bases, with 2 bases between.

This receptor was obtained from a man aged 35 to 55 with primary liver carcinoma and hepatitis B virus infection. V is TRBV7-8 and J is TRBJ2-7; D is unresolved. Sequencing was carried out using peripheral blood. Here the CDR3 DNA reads TGTGCCAGCAGCTTAGCCCACGAGCAGTACTTC. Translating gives CASSLAHEQYF.